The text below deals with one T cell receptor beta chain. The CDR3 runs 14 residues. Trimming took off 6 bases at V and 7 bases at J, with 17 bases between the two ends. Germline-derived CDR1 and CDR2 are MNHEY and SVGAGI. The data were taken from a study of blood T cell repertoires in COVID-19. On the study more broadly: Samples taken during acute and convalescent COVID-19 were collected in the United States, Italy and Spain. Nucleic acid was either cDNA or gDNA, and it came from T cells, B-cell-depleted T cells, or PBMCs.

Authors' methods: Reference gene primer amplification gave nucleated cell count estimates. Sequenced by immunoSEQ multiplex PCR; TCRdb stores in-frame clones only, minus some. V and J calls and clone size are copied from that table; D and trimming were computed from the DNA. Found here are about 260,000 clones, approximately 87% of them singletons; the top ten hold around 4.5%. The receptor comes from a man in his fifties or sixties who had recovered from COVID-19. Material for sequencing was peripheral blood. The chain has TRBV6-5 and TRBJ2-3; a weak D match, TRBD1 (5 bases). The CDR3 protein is CASRNQGSQHTQYF. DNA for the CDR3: TGTGCCAGCAGGAACCAGGGATCACAACATACGCAGTATTTT.